This T cell receptor (beta chain) was sequenced for a study of blood T cell repertoires in COVID-19. The wider study: T cells, B-cell-depleted T cells, or PBMCs supplied cDNA or gDNA.

In the original workflow: Quantification of nucleated cells was approximated via reference gene primer amplification. TCRdb's copy holds only in-frame clones and misses some; the assay was immunoSEQ multiplex PCR. V and J calls plus clone size are reproduced from that table; the DNA served to infer D and trimming. The sample shows over 150,000 clones, 88% of them seen only once. This clone was detected only a few times. Germline V gives CDR1 SGHTA, CDR2 FQGTGA. V shed 5 bases and J shed 5 bases, with 15 bases lying between them. CDR3 length equals 15 residues. The sequence derives from a woman between 18 and 30 years old who had recovered from COVID-19. Material: PBMCs or T cells enriched from blood (not recorded which). V gene TRBV7-3 combines with J gene TRBJ2-2; D remains ambiguous. As DNA, the CDR3 is TGTGCCAGCAGCCCTCAGCTGGGCCCTACCGGGGAGCTGTTTTTT. Amino acids: CASSPQLGPTGELFF.